Listed below are T cell receptor beta chains from one sample, sequenced in a study of blood T cells in healthy people across ages. TCRdb independently ran MiXCR on the 5' RACE reads; one entry per CDR3 protein. The sample carries about 770,000 distinct CDR3 sequences, more than 40% recorded once. The sequenced sample consisted of blood. The receptor source for this set is a man aged 55 to 70 in good health. The CDR3 runs from the conserved cysteine through the conserved F or W.

v_call: TRBV20-1
j_call: TRBJ2-3
cdr3_aa: CSASGVAGGLSTDTQYF

v_call: TRBV7-2
j_call: TRBJ2-2
cdr3_aa: CASRSQAGAQGTGELFF

v_call: TRBV6-6
j_call: TRBJ1-2
cdr3_aa: CASRSGDYGYTF

v_call: TRBV30
j_call: TRBJ2-5
cdr3_aa: CAWRKAGASETQYF

v_call: TRBV29-1
j_call: TRBJ2-3
cdr3_aa: CSVAGGQPVRGDTQYF

v_call: TRBV6-2/TRBV6-3
j_call: TRBJ2-5
cdr3_aa: CASSHTTRSLETQYF

v_call: TRBV5-1
j_call: TRBJ1-4
cdr3_aa: CASSSGSTNEKLFF

v_call: TRBV12-3/TRBV12-4
j_call: TRBJ2-1
cdr3_aa: CASSLGRVNNEQFF

v_call: TRBV6-5
j_call: TRBJ2-7
cdr3_aa: CASSFPDRKSYEQYF

v_call: TRBV20-1
j_call: TRBJ2-5
cdr3_aa: CSASVNNNEQYF

v_call: TRBV7-9
j_call: -
cdr3_aa: CASTSLTNEQYF

v_call: TRBV6-6
j_call: TRBJ1-2
cdr3_aa: CASRFSGQGFLNYGYTF

v_call: TRBV7-6
j_call: TRBJ1-2
cdr3_aa: CASSPEIGTLNGYTF

v_call: TRBV25-1
j_call: TRBJ1-2
cdr3_aa: CASSSPGGGYGYTF

v_call: TRBV3-1
j_call: TRBJ2-6
cdr3_aa: CASSQAPGRSSGANVLTF

v_call: TRBV20-1
j_call: TRBJ2-7
cdr3_aa: CSARDSASALYEQYF

v_call: TRBV29-1
j_call: TRBJ2-5
cdr3_aa: CSVDGLSDQETQYF